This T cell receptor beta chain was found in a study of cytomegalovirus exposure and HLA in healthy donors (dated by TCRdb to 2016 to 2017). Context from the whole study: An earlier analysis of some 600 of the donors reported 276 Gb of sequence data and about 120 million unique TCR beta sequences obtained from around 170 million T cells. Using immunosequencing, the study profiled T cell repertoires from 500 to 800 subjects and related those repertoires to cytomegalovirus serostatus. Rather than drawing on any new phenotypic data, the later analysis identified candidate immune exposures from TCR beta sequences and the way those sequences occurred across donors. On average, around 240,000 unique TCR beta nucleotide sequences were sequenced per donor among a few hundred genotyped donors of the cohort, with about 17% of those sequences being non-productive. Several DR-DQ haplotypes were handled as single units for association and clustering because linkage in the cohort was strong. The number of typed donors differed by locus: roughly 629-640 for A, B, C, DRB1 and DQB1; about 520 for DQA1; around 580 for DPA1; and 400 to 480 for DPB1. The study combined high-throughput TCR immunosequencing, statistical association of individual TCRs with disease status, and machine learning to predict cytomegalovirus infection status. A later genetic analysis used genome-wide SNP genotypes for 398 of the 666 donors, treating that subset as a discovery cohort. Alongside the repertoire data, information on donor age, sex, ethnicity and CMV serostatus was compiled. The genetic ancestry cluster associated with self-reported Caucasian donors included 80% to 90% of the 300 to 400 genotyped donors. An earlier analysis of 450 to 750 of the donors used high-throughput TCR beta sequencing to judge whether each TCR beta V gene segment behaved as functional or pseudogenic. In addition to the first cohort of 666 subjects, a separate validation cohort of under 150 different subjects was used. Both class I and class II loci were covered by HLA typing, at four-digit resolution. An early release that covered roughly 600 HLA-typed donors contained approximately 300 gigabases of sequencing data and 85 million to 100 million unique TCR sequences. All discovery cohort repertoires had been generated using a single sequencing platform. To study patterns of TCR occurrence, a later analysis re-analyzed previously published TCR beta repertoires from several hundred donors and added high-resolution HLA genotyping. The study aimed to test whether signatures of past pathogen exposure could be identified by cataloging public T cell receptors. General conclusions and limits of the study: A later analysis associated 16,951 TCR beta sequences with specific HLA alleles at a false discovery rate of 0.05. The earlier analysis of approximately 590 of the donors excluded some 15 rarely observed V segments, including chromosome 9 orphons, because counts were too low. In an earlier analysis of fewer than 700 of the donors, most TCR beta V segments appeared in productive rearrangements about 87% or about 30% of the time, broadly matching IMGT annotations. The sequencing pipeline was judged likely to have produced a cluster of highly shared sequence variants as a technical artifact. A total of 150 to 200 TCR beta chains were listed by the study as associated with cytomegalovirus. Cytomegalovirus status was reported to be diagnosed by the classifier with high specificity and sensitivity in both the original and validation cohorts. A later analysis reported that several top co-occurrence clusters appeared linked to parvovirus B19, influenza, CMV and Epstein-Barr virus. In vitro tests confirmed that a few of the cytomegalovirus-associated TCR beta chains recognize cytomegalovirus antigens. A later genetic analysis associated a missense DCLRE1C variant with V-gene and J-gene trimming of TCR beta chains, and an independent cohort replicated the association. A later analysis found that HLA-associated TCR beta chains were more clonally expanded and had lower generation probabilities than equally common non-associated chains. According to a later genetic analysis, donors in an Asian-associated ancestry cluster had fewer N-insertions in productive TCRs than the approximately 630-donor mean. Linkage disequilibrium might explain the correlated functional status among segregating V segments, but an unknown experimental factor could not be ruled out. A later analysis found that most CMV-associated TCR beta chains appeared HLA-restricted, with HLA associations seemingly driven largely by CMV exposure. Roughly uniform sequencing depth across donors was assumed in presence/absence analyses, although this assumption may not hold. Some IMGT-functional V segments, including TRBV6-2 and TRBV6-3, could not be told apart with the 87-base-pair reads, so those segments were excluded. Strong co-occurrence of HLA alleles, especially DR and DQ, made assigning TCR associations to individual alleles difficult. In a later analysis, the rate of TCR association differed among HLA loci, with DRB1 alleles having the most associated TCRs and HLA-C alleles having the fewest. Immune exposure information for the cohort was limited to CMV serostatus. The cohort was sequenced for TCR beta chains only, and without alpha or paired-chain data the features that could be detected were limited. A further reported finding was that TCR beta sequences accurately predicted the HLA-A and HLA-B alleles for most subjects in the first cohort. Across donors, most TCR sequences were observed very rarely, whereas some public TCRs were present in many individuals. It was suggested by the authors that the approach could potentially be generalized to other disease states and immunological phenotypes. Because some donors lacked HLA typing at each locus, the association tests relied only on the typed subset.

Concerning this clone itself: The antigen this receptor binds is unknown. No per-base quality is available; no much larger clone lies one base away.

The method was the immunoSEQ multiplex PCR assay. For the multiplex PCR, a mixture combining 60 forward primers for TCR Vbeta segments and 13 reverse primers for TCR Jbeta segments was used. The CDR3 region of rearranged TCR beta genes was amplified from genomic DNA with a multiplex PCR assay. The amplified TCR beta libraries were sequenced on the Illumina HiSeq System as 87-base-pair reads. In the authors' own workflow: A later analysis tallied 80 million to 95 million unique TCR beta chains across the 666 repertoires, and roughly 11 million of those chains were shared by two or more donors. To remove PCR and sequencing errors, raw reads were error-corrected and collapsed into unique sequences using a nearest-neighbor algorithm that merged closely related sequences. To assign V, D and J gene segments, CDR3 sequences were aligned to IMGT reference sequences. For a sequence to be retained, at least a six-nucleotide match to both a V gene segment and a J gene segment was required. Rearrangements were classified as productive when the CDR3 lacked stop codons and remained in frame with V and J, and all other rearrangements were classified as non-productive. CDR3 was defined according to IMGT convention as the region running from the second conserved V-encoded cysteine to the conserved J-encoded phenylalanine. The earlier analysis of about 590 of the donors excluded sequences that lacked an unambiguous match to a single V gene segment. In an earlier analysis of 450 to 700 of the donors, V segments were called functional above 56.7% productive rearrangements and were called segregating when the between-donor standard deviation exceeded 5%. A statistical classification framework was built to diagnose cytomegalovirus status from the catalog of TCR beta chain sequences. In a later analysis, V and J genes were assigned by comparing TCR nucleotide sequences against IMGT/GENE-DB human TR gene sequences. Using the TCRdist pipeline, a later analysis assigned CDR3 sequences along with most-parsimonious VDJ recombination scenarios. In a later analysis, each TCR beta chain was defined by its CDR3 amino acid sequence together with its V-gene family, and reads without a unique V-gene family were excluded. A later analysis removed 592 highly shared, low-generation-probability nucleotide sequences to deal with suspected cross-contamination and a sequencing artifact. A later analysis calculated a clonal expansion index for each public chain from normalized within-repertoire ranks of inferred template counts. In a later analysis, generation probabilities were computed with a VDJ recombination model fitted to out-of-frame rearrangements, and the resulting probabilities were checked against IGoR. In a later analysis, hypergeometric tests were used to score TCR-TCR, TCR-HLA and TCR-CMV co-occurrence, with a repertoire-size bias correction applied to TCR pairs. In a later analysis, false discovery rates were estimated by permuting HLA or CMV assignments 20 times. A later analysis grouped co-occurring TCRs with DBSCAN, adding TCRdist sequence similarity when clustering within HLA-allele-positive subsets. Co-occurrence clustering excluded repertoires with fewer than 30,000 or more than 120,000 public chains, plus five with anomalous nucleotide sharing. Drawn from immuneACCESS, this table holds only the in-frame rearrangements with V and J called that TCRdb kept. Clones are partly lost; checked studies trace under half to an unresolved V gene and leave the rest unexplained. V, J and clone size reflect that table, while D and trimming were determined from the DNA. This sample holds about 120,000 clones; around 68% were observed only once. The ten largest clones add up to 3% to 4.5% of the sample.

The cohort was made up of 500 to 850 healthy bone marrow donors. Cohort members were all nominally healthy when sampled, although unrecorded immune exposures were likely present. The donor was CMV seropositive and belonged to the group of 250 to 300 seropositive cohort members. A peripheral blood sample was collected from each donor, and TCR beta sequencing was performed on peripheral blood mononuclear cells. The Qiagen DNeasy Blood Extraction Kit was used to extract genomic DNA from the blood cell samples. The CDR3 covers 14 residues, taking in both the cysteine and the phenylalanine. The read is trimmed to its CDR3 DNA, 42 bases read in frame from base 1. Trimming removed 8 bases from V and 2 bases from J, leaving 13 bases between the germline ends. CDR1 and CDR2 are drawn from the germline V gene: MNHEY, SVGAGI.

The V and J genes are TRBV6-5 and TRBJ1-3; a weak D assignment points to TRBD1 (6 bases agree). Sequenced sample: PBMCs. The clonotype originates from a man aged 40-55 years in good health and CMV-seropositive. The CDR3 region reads CASWRGLAGNTIYF. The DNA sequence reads TGTGCCAGCTGGCGGGGGCTGGCTGGAAACACCATATATTTT.